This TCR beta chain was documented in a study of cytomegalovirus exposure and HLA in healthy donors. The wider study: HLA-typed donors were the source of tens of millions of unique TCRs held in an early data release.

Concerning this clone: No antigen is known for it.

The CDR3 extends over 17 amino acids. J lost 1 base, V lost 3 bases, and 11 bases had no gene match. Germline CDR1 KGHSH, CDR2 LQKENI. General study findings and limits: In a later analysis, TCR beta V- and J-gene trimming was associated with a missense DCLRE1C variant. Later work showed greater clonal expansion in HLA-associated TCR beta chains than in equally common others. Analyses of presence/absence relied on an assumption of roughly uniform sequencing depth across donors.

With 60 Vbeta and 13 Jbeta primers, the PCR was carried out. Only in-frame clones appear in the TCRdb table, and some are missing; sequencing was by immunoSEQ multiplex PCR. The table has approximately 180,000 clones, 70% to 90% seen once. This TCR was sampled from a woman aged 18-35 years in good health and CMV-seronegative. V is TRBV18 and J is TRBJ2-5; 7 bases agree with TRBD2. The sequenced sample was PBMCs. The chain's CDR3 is CASSPKASGSLQETQYF. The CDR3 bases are TGTGCCAGCTCACCGAAAGCTAGCGGAAGTCTCCAAGAGACCCAGTACTTC.